This entry is about one T cell receptor beta chain. The antigen is unknown. The source of the sample is a study of response to subunit inactivated influenza vaccine. Using its own MiXCR run on the RT-PCR reads, TCRdb lists one record per CDR3 protein. The sample carries roughly 190,000 distinct CDR3 sequences, roughly 14% recorded once. Germline loops: CDR1 LNHNV, CDR2 YYDKDF (reference sequence). V lost 0 bases to trimming and J lost 9 bases, with 14 bases between them. The CDR3 spans 15 residues. Study results and limitations: That few new T cells are recruited by each seasonal influenza vaccination was the authors' suggestion.

The receptor comes from a man aged 45-60 years who received an inactivated influenza vaccine. V and J are TRBV15 and TRBJ2-2; possibly TRBD2 for D (5 bases). The sample in question was CD8+ T cells sorted from PBMCs, obtained approximately 5 days after vaccination. CDR3 amino acids: CATSRDLEGPRELFF. CDR3 DNA sequence: TGTGCCACCAGCAGAGATCTCGAGGGTCCTAGGGAGCTGTTTTTT.